The 27 T cell receptor beta chains below were found in one sample sequenced in a study of T cells after yellow fever vaccination. TCRdb re-analysed the 5' RACE reads in MiXCR, keeping a single row per CDR3 protein. The table shows 120,000 or so distinct CDR3 sequences, with roughly 7.2% occurring only once. The source material was CD4+ T cells sorted from PBMCs, sampled about 49 days after the first yellow fever vaccination. The receptors were sampled from a man aged 18-30 years who received the YFV17D yellow fever vaccine.

There are many counts of this clonotype. The V call is TRBV27, the J call TRBJ2-7; possible D gene TRBD1, 5 bases. The CDR3 runs 13 residues. V was cut by 5 bases and J by 6 bases, with 14 bases left in between. CDR1 is MNHEY, CDR2 SMNVEV, per germline (reference sequence). In nucleotides, the CDR3 is TGTGCCAGCAGTGGATCGCCTGGGGCCGAGCAGTACTTC. Translating gives CASSGSPGAEQYF.

The sample holds many counts of this clonotype. The rearrangement uses TRBV4-3 and TRBJ2-5, with D perhaps matching TRBD1 (5 bases). This CDR3 has 13 amino acids. Germline lookup yields CDR1 LGHNA and CDR2 YSLEER. Between the trimmed V and J ends, which lost 3 bases and 3 bases, there was a span of 8 bases. The CDR3 is CASSQGREETQYF. Written as DNA, the CDR3 is TGCGCCAGCAGCCAGGGCAGGGAAGAGACCCAGTACTTC.

This clonotype has ten or more counts. This sequence joins TRBV2 and TRBJ2-7; 8 nucleotides align to TRBD2. Losses at the gene ends were 7 bases for V and 10 bases for J; bases not matched to a gene: 6. CDR3 length: 11 residues. CDR1 is SNHLY, CDR2 FYNNEI, per germline. The CDR3 loop is CASTNGGEQYV. CDR3 DNA: TGTGCCAGCACCAACGGGGGGGAACAGTACGTC.

This clonotype occurred many times. This chain joins TRBV4-1 and TRBJ2-1; TRBD2 agrees at 10 bases. Trimming took 4 bases from V and 8 from J; bases not matched to a gene: 8. Germline CDR1 is MGHRA and CDR2 is YSYEKL. CDR3 size: 15 residues. DNA for the CDR3: TGCGCCAGCAGCCCCGAGCGGGGGGGCCTCTATGAGCAGTTCTTC. Amino acids: CASSPERGGLYEQFF.

This clonotype has a count of ten or more. The J gene is TRBJ1-2, the V gene TRBV28; perhaps TRBD1 as D (6 bases). The CDR3 totals 12 residues. Germline V gene data show CDR1 as MDHEN and CDR2 as SYDVKM. The V gene lost 6 bases and the J gene lost 8 bases, with 13 bases spanning the gap. The CDR3 coding sequence is TGTGCCAGCAGGTTACAGGGCAAGGGCTACACCTTC. Protein product: CASRLQGKGYTF.

This clonotype appeared many times. The V gene is TRBV7-2, the J gene TRBJ1-5; no firm D call. There are 16 residues in the CDR3. V was trimmed by 0 bases and J by 8 bases, leaving 17 bases between them. Germline V gene data show CDR1 as SGHTA and CDR2 as FQGNSA. The CDR3 sequence is CASSLAGNGGLKPQHF. The CDR3 nucleotides read TGTGCCAGCAGCTTAGCAGGGAATGGAGGCCTAAAGCCCCAGCATTTT.

Note on this clonotype: Possible read error: a much larger clone is one base away. No conserved phenylalanine or tryptophan ends this CDR3, so it is likely a read error. V usage is TRBV7-2 and J usage is TRBJ1-1; no firm D call. CDR3 length equals 13 residues. The germline CDR1 and CDR2 sequences are SGHTA and FQGNSA. The V end was cut by 5 bases, the J end by 3 bases, with 10 bases between. The CDR3 spells CASSLRQHTEAFS. In DNA form, the CDR3 reads TGTGCCAGCAGCCTTCGGCAGCACACTGAAGCTTTCTCT.

This clonotype was detected a few times. The rearrangement joins TRBV4-2 to TRBJ2-1, with D possibly matching TRBD1 (6 bases). V lost 0 bases and J lost 8, with 11 bases in between. This CDR3 region has 14 residues. The germline V gene encodes CDR1 LGHNA and CDR2 YNFKEQ. The CDR3 protein is CASSQETGRDEQFF. The CDR3 DNA is TGTGCCAGCAGCCAAGAAACAGGGCGAGATGAGCAGTTCTTC.

This clonotype was seen repeatedly, ten times or more. The chain couples TRBV29-1 to TRBJ1-2; D might be TRBD1 (6 bases). The length of the CDR3 is 15 residues. Per germline, CDR1 SQVTM and CDR2 ANQGSEA. Trimming left V 0 bases short and J 4 bases short, with 15 bases between. The CDR3 region has the DNA TGCAGCGTTGAAGATCCGGGGGCGGGAGGCTATGGCTACACCTTC. Translated, it gives CSVEDPGAGGYGYTF. Drawing the rest from reference TRBV29-1 and TRBJ1-2, the complete variable domain is SAVISQKPSRDICQRGTSLTIQCQVDSQVTMMFWYRQQPGQSLTLIATANQGSEATYESGFVIDKFPISRPNLTFSTLTVSNMSPEDSSIYLCSVEDPGAGGYGYTFGSGTRLTVV.

Of note for this clonotype: A much larger clone sits a single nucleotide away, making a read error possible. This rearrangement joins TRBV6-2 or TRBV6-3 to TRBJ2-3; D call uncertain. Deletions cut 1 base from V and 6 bases from J, with 11 bases between. CDR3 length equals 14 residues. Per germline, CDR1 MNHEY and CDR2 SVGEGT. This CDR3 is CASSYLSAFDTQYF. The CDR3 nucleotides are TGTGCCAGCAGTTACTTGTCGGCCTTTGATACGCAGTATTTT.

A few counts support this clonotype. V usage is TRBV11-2 and J usage is TRBJ2-3; weak D call: TRBD2 (6 bases). V was clipped by 8 bases and J by 2 bases, with 17 bases between them. The CDR3 extends over 15 amino acids. Germline V CDR1 and CDR2: SGHAT, FQNNGV. CDR3 DNA sequence: TGTGCCAGCCGGCGGGATCGGGGGTTCACAGATACGCAGTATTTT. Translated: CASRRDRGFTDTQYF.

The chain recombines TRBV7-8 with TRBJ2-7, with a possible D match to TRBD1 (5 bases). There are 14 residues in the CDR3. Deletions cut 5 bases from V and 0 bases from J, with 11 bases between. Germline V gene data show CDR1 as SGHVS and CDR2 as FQNEAQ. CDR3 protein: CASSLGRGSYEQYF. The CDR3 nucleotides are TGTGCCAGCAGCCTCGGAAGGGGCTCCTACGAGCAGTACTTC. Drawing the rest from reference TRBV7-8 and TRBJ2-7, the complete variable domain is GAGVSQSPRYKVAKRGQDVALRCDPISGHVSLFWYQQALGQGPEFLTYFQNEAQLDKSGLPSDRFFAERPEGSVSTLKIQRTQQEDSAVYLCASSLGRGSYEQYFGPGTRLTVT.

Many counts were recorded for this clonotype. The chain has TRBV11-2 and TRBJ2-2, with D possibly matching TRBD1 (6 bases). CDR1 and CDR2 from the germline V gene are SGHAT and FQNNGV. V was shortened by 0 bases and J by 4 bases, with 18 bases between the two germline ends. This CDR3 has 18 amino acids. CDR3 loop: CASSLDRLQQGFTGELFF. In DNA, the CDR3 is TGTGCCAGCAGCTTAGATCGGCTCCAACAGGGATTCACCGGGGAGCTGTTTTTT.

This clonotype was detected many times. The chain links TRBV7-9 to TRBJ2-7; D is unresolved. The CDR3 loop spans 12 amino acids. V lost 5 bases, J lost 2 bases, and 7 bases lay in between. The germline gives CDR1 SEHNR, CDR2 FQNEAQ (reference sequence). CDR3 amino acids: CASSVPPYEQYF. In DNA, the CDR3 is TGTGCCAGCAGCGTACCCCCCTACGAGCAGTACTTC. The entire variable domain, with the rest obtained from reference TRBV7-9 and TRBJ2-7, is as follows: DTGVSQNPRHKITKRGQNVTFRCDPISEHNRLYWYRQTLGQGPEFLTYFQNEAQLEKSRLLSDRFSAERPKGSFSTLEIQRTEQGDSAMYLCASSVPPYEQYFGPGTRLTVT.

This clonotype was seen at least ten times. The chain combines TRBV5-4 with TRBJ2-5, with 9 positions matching TRBD1. The CDR3 totals 14 residues. V shed 2 bases, J shed 3 bases, and the junction held 2 bases outside the gene matches. The germline gives CDR1 SGHNT, CDR2 YYREEE (reference sequence). The CDR3 nucleotides are TGTGCCAGCAGCTTACAGGGGGCTAAAGAGACCCAGTACTTC. It translates to CASSLQGAKETQYF.

In this sample, this clonotype turned up many times. The rearrangement links TRBV25-1 to TRBJ2-7, with 8 bases fitting TRBD1. The CDR3 totals 15 residues. The V gene's germline CDR1 is MGHDK and CDR2 SYGVNS. Trimming took 6 bases from V and 0 from J; bases not matched to a gene: 7. In DNA form, the CDR3 reads TGTGCCAGCAGCCGGACAGGGCAAGGCTCCTACGAGCAGTACGTC. It yields the protein CASSRTGQGSYEQYV.

This clonotype was detected ten times or more. The J gene is TRBJ2-7, the V gene TRBV20-1; no reliable D call. Trimming removed 3 bases at V and 3 bases at J, with 15 bases between. CDR3 length: 14 amino acids. Per germline, CDR1 DFQATT and CDR2 SNEGSKA (reference sequence). This CDR3 is CSARLSVTRYEQYF. As DNA, the CDR3 is TGCAGTGCTAGGTTGAGCGTCACCCGCTACGAGCAGTACTTC.

Regarding this clonotype: Just one base apart from a much larger clone, this may be a read error. The chain has TRBV27 and TRBJ2-5; D is undetermined. The CDR3 has 13 residues. V was cut by 7 bases and J by 5 bases, with 14 bases left in between. Per the germline V gene, CDR1 is MNHEY and CDR2 is SMNVEV (reference sequence). The CDR3 reads CASKASVWETQYF. Written as DNA, the CDR3 is TGTGCCAGCAAGGCAAGCGTTTGGGAGACCCAGTACTTC.

This clonotype was counted many times. In nucleotides, the CDR3 is TGCGCCAGCAGTCAGGGGGAATGGCGGGAGGAAAAACTGTTTTTT. It translates to CASSQGEWREEKLFF. The chain carries TRBV23-1 and TRBJ1-4, with D possibly TRBD1 on 5 matching bases. TRBV23-1 is an ORF, with its function uncertain. The CDR3 extends over 15 amino acids. V gave up 3 bases and J gave up 8 bases, with 16 bases separating them.

This clonotype showed up many times. The chain recombines TRBV5-1 with TRBJ2-5, with D possibly TRBD1 on 6 matching bases. The germline V gene has CDR1 SGHRS and CDR2 YFSETQ. The germline V and J ends were trimmed by 4 bases and 1 base, with 14 bases remaining between them. This CDR3 has 15 residues. CDR3 nucleotide sequence: TGCGCCAGCAGCCCCGAGCGACAGGTCCAAGAGACCCAGTACTTC. Translating gives CASSPERQVQETQYF.

Points on this clonotype: A much larger clone lies a single base off, so this may be a read error. CDR3 nucleotide sequence: TGTGCCACCAGGATGAATAGTGATAATGAGCAGTTCTTC. The encoded protein is CATRMNSDNEQFF. V usage is TRBV24-1 and J usage is TRBJ2-1, with D unresolved. The V end was cut by 7 bases, the J end by 7 bases, with 13 bases between. The CDR3 is 13 amino acids. From germline, CDR1 is KGHDR and CDR2 SFDVKD.

In its sample, this clonotype was seen many times. The chain employs TRBV5-1 and TRBJ2-5, with D perhaps given as TRBD1 or TRBD2 (6 bases each). CDR1 and CDR2 from the germline V gene are SGHRS and YFSETQ. This CDR3 contains 13 residues. V shed 7 bases and J shed 9 bases, with 19 bases lying between them. The CDR3: CASSEGGLGAQYF. DNA of the CDR3: TGCGCCAGCTCTGAGGGGGGCCTCGGGGCCCAGTACTTC. The full variable domain, with the rest looked up from reference TRBV5-1 and TRBJ2-5, is KAGVTQTPRYLIKTRGQQVTLSCSPISGHRSVSWYQQTPGQGLQFLFEYFSETQRNKGNFPGRFSGRQFSNSRSEMNVSTLELGDSALYLCASSEGGLGAQYFGPGTRLLVL.

The sample holds many counts of this clonotype. The rearrangement uses TRBV12-3 or TRBV12-4 and TRBJ1-4; D is unclear. V shed 3 bases and J shed 5 bases, with 7 bases lying between them. The CDR3 length is 13 residues. CDR3 residues: CASSFTGNEKLFF. The CDR3 DNA reads as TGTGCCAGCAGTTTTACGGGGAATGAAAAACTGTTTTTT.

This clonotype was detected many times. The chain has TRBV6-6 and TRBJ2-5; 10 bases are a match to TRBD1. The CDR3 runs to 12 residues. Germline assignment: CDR1 MNHNY and CDR2 SVGAGI (reference sequence). Trimming removed 8 bases from V and 3 bases from J; junction bases left unmatched: 0. CDR3 bases: TGTGCCAGCGGACAGGGGGAAGAGACCCAGTACTTC. This encodes CASGQGEETQYF.

This clonotype came up many times. The genes are TRBV6-1 and TRBJ1-1, with 10 bases matching TRBD1. The CDR3 length is 14 residues. V trimming: 5 bases; J trimming: 9 bases; junction bases outside the gene matches: 9. Germline V gene data show CDR1 as MNHNS and CDR2 as SASEGT. The CDR3 here is CASSSSDRGRQAFF. CDR3 in DNA: TGTGCCAGCAGTAGCTCCGACAGGGGGCGTCAAGCTTTCTTT.

This clonotype has ten or more counts. The V call is TRBV12-3 or TRBV12-4, the J call TRBJ1-2; D gene uncertain. This CDR3 spans 13 amino acids. With 4 bases removed from V and 1 base from J, the gap between germline ends came to 7 bases. The CDR3 DNA follows: TGTGCCAGCAGTTCCTTTATTAACTATGGCTACACCTTC. Its translation: CASSSFINYGYTF.

This clonotype was counted ten times or more. The chain combines TRBV18 with TRBJ1-6; no clear D. In germline, CDR1 is KGHSH, CDR2 LQKENI. This CDR3 has 13 amino acids. V was shortened by 1 base and J by 7 bases, with 5 bases between the two germline ends. The CDR3 nucleotides are TGTGCCAGCTCACCACGCCGGAATTCACCCCTCCACTTT. It yields the protein CASSPRRNSPLHF.